This TCR beta chain was sequenced in a study of vaccination effects on CD4 cells after COVID-19. Overall study: The participants, recipients of two vaccine doses, got either BNT162b2 or mRNA-1273.

This clone was seen only once. Its antigen is unknown. Prior to sequencing, the ViraFEST assay stimulated PBMC with viral peptide pools, which expanded the antigen-specific CD4+ T cells. Following 10 days of culture, CD4+ T cells were isolated. Nucleocapsid antibody tests were negative, and the vaccine recipients had no prior SARS-CoV-2 infection. TCRdb's table, derived via immunoSEQ multiplex PCR, lists solely in-frame clones and lacks some. In the table there are approximately 30,000 clones, more than 65% of which are singletons. The CDR3 loop spans 14 amino acids. Germline lookup yields CDR1 LGHDT and CDR2 YNNKEL (reference sequence). The ends were cut back, 3 bases at V and 5 bases at J, with 14 bases in the middle. Study results and limitations: Of the vaccine-induced clones from healthy vaccinees, merely 1 of 255 recognized common cold coronaviruses as well. Pronounced clonal contraction occurred in clones induced by infection and by vaccine late after vaccination.

The sequences come from CD4+ T cells from PBMCs cultured with HCoV-NL63 spike peptides, collected before COVID-19 vaccination. This clonotype originated in a human donor who received a COVID-19 vaccine. The chain uses TRBV3-1 (or the pseudogene TRBV3-2) and TRBJ2-7; TRBD1 or TRBD2 may be the D gene (5 bases each). In DNA, the CDR3 is TGTGCCAGCAGCCAGGGGACCCCGAGCCACGAGCAGTACTTC. Protein: CASSQGTPSHEQYF.